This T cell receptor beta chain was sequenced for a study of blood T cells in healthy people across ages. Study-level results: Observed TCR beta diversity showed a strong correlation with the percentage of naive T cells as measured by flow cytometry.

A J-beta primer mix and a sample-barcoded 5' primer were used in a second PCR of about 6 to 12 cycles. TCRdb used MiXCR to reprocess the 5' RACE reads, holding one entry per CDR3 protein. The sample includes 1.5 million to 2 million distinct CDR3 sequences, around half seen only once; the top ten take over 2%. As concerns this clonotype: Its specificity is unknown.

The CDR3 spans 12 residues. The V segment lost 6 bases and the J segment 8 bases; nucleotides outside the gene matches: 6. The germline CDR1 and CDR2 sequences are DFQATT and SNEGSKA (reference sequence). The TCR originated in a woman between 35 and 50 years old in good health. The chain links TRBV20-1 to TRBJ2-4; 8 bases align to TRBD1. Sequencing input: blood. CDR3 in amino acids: CSARTGSDIQYF. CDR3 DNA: TGCAGTGCCCGGACAGGGAGTGACATTCAGTACTTC.